This T cell receptor beta chain was found in a study of blood T cell repertoires in COVID-19. The assay was immunoSEQ multiplex PCR, and TCRdb's table has in-frame clones only and misses some. The sample has around 300,000 clones, approximately 89% seen once. This CDR3 contains 15 residues. V shed 7 bases and J 4 bases; nucleotides not matched to a gene: 5. Per germline, CDR1 LNHDA and CDR2 SQIVND (reference sequence). V and J are TRBV19 and TRBJ2-1, with 12 bases matching TRBD2. The TCR originated in a woman aged 25 to 39 with COVID-19, enrolled during active disease. Sequenced sample: peripheral blood. CDR3 protein: CASKAGTSGYNEQFF. CDR3 bases: TGTGCCAGTAAAGCTGGGACTAGCGGGTACAATGAGCAGTTCTTC. The full variable domain, in which reference TRBV19 and TRBJ2-1 provide the parts outside the CDR3, is DGGITQSPKYLFRKEGQNVTLSCEQNLNHDAMYWYRQDPGQGLRLIYYSQIVNDFQKGDIAEGYSVSREKKESFPLTVTSAQKNPTAFYLCASKAGTSGYNEQFFGPGTRLTVL.